The source of this T cell receptor (beta chain) is a study of cytomegalovirus exposure and HLA in healthy donors. Study-wide findings and caveats: It was in a later analysis that TCR association rates were seen to vary by HLA locus, highest for DRB1 and lowest for HLA-C. For most TCR beta V segments, an earlier analysis put the productive rate at about 87% or about 30% of the time. Later analysis identified several of the most significant clusters that appeared linked to common viral pathogens. Rare TCR sequences dominated, though some public TCRs recurred in many donors.

The PCR employed 60 Vbeta primers together with 13 Jbeta primers. The repertoire was sequenced with immunoSEQ multiplex PCR; TCRdb's copy has only in-frame clones and lacks some. The data show 55,000 to 70,000 clones, with about nine tenths seen just once and about 2.1% held by the top ten. V was clipped by 7 bases and J by 6 bases; unmatched bases: 10. Germline V gene sequence: CDR1 MNHEY, CDR2 SMNVEV (reference sequence). This CDR3 region has 15 residues. As regards this clone: Antigen specificity is unknown.

The TCR comes from a woman aged 30 to 39 in good health and CMV-seronegative. This chain links TRBV27 with TRBJ1-2; 11 bases align to TRBD1. Specimen: PBMCs. CDR3 residues: CASKRRTGGLDGYTF. The DNA of the CDR3 is TGTGCCAGCAAGAGACGGACAGGGGGCCTGGATGGCTACACCTTC.